These T cell receptor beta chains were read from a single sample in a study of cytomegalovirus exposure and HLA in healthy donors. Profiling relied on immunoSEQ multiplex PCR, and the TCRdb table lists in-frame clones only, not all of them. The data contain approximately 170,000 clones, over 80% of them singletons. What was sequenced was PBMCs. These receptors all come from a boy under 10 years old in good health and CMV-seronegative. Each CDR3 is given with its conserved first and last residue. The D gene is left open where the match is weak. Some rows mark clone size as missing; the rest say once, few, many or name a class of expanded clone.

cdr3_aa: CASSRGTEETQYF
cdr3_nt: TGTGCCAGCTCACGAGGGACAGAAGAGACCCAGTACTTC
v_call: TRBV18
clone_size: .
j_call: TRBJ2-5
d_call: TRBD1

cdr3_aa: CASQWSAGELFF
cdr3_nt: TGTGCCAGCCAGTGGTCCGCCGGGGAGCTGTTTTTT
v_call: TRBV19
clone_size: .
j_call: TRBJ2-2
d_call: .

cdr3_aa: CASSKAERGYGYTF
cdr3_nt: TGTGCCAGCAGCAAAGCAGAAAGGGGCTATGGCTACACCTTC
v_call: TRBV21-1
clone_size: .
j_call: TRBJ1-2
d_call: .

cdr3_aa: CASSSPWTGNYGYTF
cdr3_nt: TGTGCCAGCAGCTCACCTTGGACAGGGAACTATGGCTACACCTTC
v_call: TRBV5-4
clone_size: once
j_call: TRBJ1-2
d_call: TRBD1

cdr3_aa: CASSLVARGEEETQYF
cdr3_nt: TGTGCCAGCAGCTTAGTAGCGCGGGGGGAGGAAGAGACCCAGTACTTC
v_call: TRBV11-2
clone_size: .
j_call: TRBJ2-5
d_call: TRBD2

cdr3_aa: CSVEGRVGTEAFF
cdr3_nt: TGCAGCGTTGAAGGCAGGGTGGGCACTGAAGCTTTCTTT
v_call: TRBV29-1
clone_size: once
j_call: TRBJ1-1
d_call: .

cdr3_aa: CASSPERVGANVLTF
cdr3_nt: TGTGCCAGCAGCCCCGAGAGGGTTGGGGCCAACGTCCTGACTTTC
v_call: TRBV7-8
clone_size: .
j_call: TRBJ2-6
d_call: .

cdr3_aa: CAGGLAGGPYNEQFF
cdr3_nt: TGTGCCGGCGGACTAGCGGGAGGTCCCTACAATGAGCAGTTCTTC
v_call: TRBV30
clone_size: .
j_call: TRBJ2-1
d_call: TRBD2

cdr3_aa: CASSSGQGAYEQYF
cdr3_nt: TGTGCCAGCAGCTCAGGACAGGGGGCCTACGAGCAGTACTTC
v_call: TRBV5-4
clone_size: once
j_call: TRBJ2-7
d_call: TRBD1

cdr3_aa: CASIGDRHGGYTF
cdr3_nt: TGTGCCAGCATCGGGGACAGGCACGGGGGCTACACCTTC
v_call: TRBV19
clone_size: few
j_call: TRBJ1-2
d_call: TRBD1

cdr3_aa: CASGVPGTGEQYF
cdr3_nt: TGTGCCAGCGGTGTCCCTGGGACTGGGGAACAGTACTTC
v_call: TRBV28
clone_size: .
j_call: TRBJ2-4
d_call: .

cdr3_aa: CAWSRGGYEQFF
cdr3_nt: TGTGCCTGGAGTAGGGGGGGCTATGAGCAGTTCTTC
v_call: TRBV30
clone_size: .
j_call: TRBJ2-1
d_call: .

cdr3_aa: CASSLAGVGNNEQFF
cdr3_nt: TGTGCCAGCAGCTTAGCGGGAGTAGGGAACAATGAGCAGTTCTTC
v_call: TRBV7-2
clone_size: .
j_call: TRBJ2-1
d_call: .

cdr3_aa: CASSQSSTGLAVEQTQYF
cdr3_nt: TGCGCCAGCAGTCAATCTTCCACGGGGCTAGCGGTCGAGCAGACCCAGTACTTC
v_call: TRBV23-1
clone_size: .
j_call: TRBJ2-5
d_call: TRBD2

cdr3_aa: CASSPQVDYGYTF
cdr3_nt: TGTGCCAGCAGCCCCCAGGTTGACTATGGCTACACCTTC
v_call: TRBV5-5
clone_size: .
j_call: TRBJ1-2
d_call: .

cdr3_aa: CASSLNRGGTPLHF
cdr3_nt: TGTGCCAGCAGCTTAAACAGGGGGGGAACACCCCTCCACTTT
v_call: TRBV7-2
clone_size: .
j_call: TRBJ1-6
d_call: TRBD1

cdr3_aa: CASSLTDANTGELFF
cdr3_nt: TGTGCCAGCAGCTTAACAGACGCGAACACCGGGGAGCTGTTTTTT
v_call: TRBV5-6
clone_size: .
j_call: TRBJ2-2
d_call: .

cdr3_aa: CASSPQTGSTAYNEQFF
cdr3_nt: TGTGCCAGCAGCCCCCAAACAGGGTCTACGGCCTACAATGAGCAGTTCTTC
v_call: TRBV5-6
clone_size: .
j_call: TRBJ2-1
d_call: .

cdr3_aa: CASSGLLTGANTGELFF
cdr3_nt: TGTGCCAGCAGTGGCCTCCTGACAGGGGCGAACACCGGGGAGCTGTTTTTT
v_call: TRBV6-1
clone_size: .
j_call: TRBJ2-2
d_call: TRBD1

cdr3_aa: CASSLTGTGCSETQYF
cdr3_nt: TGCGCCAGCAGCTTGACCGGGACAGGGTGTTCGGAGACCCAGTACTTC
v_call: TRBV5-1
clone_size: .
j_call: TRBJ2-5
d_call: TRBD1

cdr3_aa: CASRGTGDMNTEAFF
cdr3_nt: TGTGCCAGCAGAGGGACAGGAGACATGAACACTGAAGCTTTCTTT
v_call: TRBV2
clone_size: once
j_call: TRBJ1-1
d_call: TRBD1

cdr3_aa: CASSPTRGVIEEQYF
cdr3_nt: TGTGCCAGCAGTCCTACCAGGGGCGTTATAGAAGAGCAGTACTTC
v_call: TRBV27
clone_size: .
j_call: TRBJ2-7
d_call: .

cdr3_aa: CASSPGRAPTYEQYF
cdr3_nt: TGTGCCAGCAGCCCTGGGCGGGCTCCTACCTACGAGCAGTACTTC
v_call: TRBV5-8
clone_size: .
j_call: TRBJ2-7
d_call: .

cdr3_aa: CASMTGLAGGEETQYF
cdr3_nt: TGTGCCAGCATGACGGGACTAGCGGGAGGAGAAGAGACCCAGTACTTC
v_call: TRBV2
clone_size: .
j_call: TRBJ2-5
d_call: TRBD2

cdr3_aa: CASTQDRGPNQPQHF
cdr3_nt: TGTGCCAGCACTCAGGACAGGGGACCCAATCAGCCCCAGCATTTT
v_call: TRBV6-1
clone_size: .
j_call: TRBJ1-5
d_call: TRBD1

cdr3_aa: CASSKESVDRVTVETQYF
cdr3_nt: TGTGCCAGCAGCAAAGAGTCGGTGGACAGGGTGACGGTAGAGACCCAGTACTTC
v_call: TRBV21-1
clone_size: .
j_call: TRBJ2-5
d_call: .

cdr3_aa: CASSIQGKGYTF
cdr3_nt: TGTGCCAGCAGCATACAGGGAAAAGGCTACACCTTC
v_call: TRBV5-6
clone_size: .
j_call: TRBJ1-2
d_call: .

cdr3_aa: CASSVGQGEKLFF
cdr3_nt: TGTGCCAGCAGCGTAGGGCAGGGTGAAAAACTGTTTTTT
v_call: TRBV9
clone_size: .
j_call: TRBJ1-4
d_call: .

cdr3_aa: CAWSGDSSNYGYTF
cdr3_nt: TGTGCCTGGAGTGGCGACAGCTCTAACTATGGCTACACCTTC
v_call: TRBV30
clone_size: .
j_call: TRBJ1-2
d_call: .

cdr3_aa: CASSLTLATTDTQYF
cdr3_nt: TGTGCCAGCAGCTTAACCCTAGCGACCACAGATACGCAGTATTTT
v_call: TRBV7-2
clone_size: .
j_call: TRBJ2-3
d_call: .

cdr3_aa: CASRSGTNYGYTF
cdr3_nt: TGCGCCAGCAGGTCAGGGACAAACTATGGCTACACCTTC
v_call: TRBV5-1
clone_size: .
j_call: TRBJ1-2
d_call: .

cdr3_aa: CAIGRGTDSGNTIYF
cdr3_nt: TGTGCCATCGGACGGGGGACAGACTCTGGAAACACCATATATTTT
v_call: TRBV10-3
clone_size: .
j_call: TRBJ1-3
d_call: TRBD1

cdr3_aa: CASSTIAKGAWEAFF
cdr3_nt: TGTGCCAGCAGTACCATAGCCAAGGGGGCATGGGAAGCTTTCTTT
v_call: TRBV28
clone_size: .
j_call: TRBJ1-1
d_call: TRBD1

cdr3_aa: CAWSVDRPSVHGYTF
cdr3_nt: TGTGCCTGGAGTGTCGACAGGCCATCAGTGCATGGCTACACCTTC
v_call: TRBV30
clone_size: once
j_call: TRBJ1-2
d_call: .

cdr3_aa: CASSWTSGGHFQETQYF
cdr3_nt: TGCGCCAGCAGCTGGACTAGCGGGGGGCATTTCCAAGAGACCCAGTACTTC
v_call: TRBV5-1
clone_size: .
j_call: TRBJ2-5
d_call: TRBD2

cdr3_aa: CASSLEAGGVGELFF
cdr3_nt: TGTGCCAGCAGCTTAGAAGCAGGGGGCGTCGGGGAGCTGTTTTTT
v_call: TRBV7-2
clone_size: .
j_call: TRBJ2-2
d_call: TRBD1